The present T cell receptor (beta chain) was sequenced within a study of OX40 agonist ivuxolimab in advanced cancers. Note on this clone: Its antigen is currently unknown.

Study-wide points: Expanded clones were, on average, more numerous among CD8+ T cells than CD4+.

Germline loops: CDR1 PRHDT, CDR2 FYEKMQ (reference sequence). V was pared by 3 bases and J by 4 bases, with 15 bases between. The CDR3 totals 15 residues. Sequencing was performed with immunoSEQ multiplex PCR; in TCRdb, only in-frame clones are kept and a portion is missing. The table has tens of thousands of clones, 77% seen once. Material: CD4+ or CD8+ T cells sorted from blood, obtained in a trial of the OX40 agonist ivuxolimab. This clonotype was sampled from an adult with an advanced solid tumor such as melanoma, head and neck, liver or kidney cancer. This chain uses TRBV13 with TRBJ1-1; tentatively, D is TRBD1 (5 bases). The CDR3 DNA follows: TGTGCCAGCAGCTTTGGGGGTCCGCTCGGCACTGAAGCTTTCTTT. This gives the protein CASSFGGPLGTEAFF.